This T cell receptor beta chain was captured by sequencing in a study of regulatory T cells in long-lasting Graves disease. Time point given: persistent/refractory GD, antithyroid drugs over 5 years with positive TRAb. Preparation of the TCR library used RNA extracted from PBMCs. An endocrinology department located in Xi'an, China, was where the patients came from. CDR3 regions were amplified by Arm-PCR using iRepertoire HTBI primers to build TCR beta libraries. TCRdb used MiXCR to reprocess the multiplex PCR reads, holding one entry per CDR3 protein. The sample includes roughly 490,000 distinct CDR3 sequences, 22% of them seen just once. General observations from the study: Persistent Graves' disease cases displayed lower TCR diversity than newly diagnosed ones.

V lost 7 bases and J lost 1, with 11 bases in between. This CDR3 comprises 14 residues. Germline CDR1 and CDR2: LNHDA and SQIVND (reference sequence). With regard to this clonotype: The antigen remains unidentified.

Material: peripheral blood mononuclear cells (PBMCs), obtained when the disease was refractory, from a patient treated with antithyroid drugs. The chain is built from TRBV19 and TRBJ1-5, with a weak D call TRBD1 (5 bases). This clonotype was sampled from a female donor with Graves disease. The CDR3 loop is CASKGPGSNQPQHF. Written as DNA, the CDR3 is TGTGCCAGTAAGGGGCCCGGGAGCAATCAGCCCCAGCATTTT.